This T cell receptor beta chain was observed in a study of T cell changes during pregnancy in multiple sclerosis. TCRdb's copy holds only in-frame clones and misses some; the assay was immunoSEQ multiplex PCR. The top ten clones hold more than 1.5% of a sample with more than 90,000 clones, roughly 90% of them seen once. The sequence derives from a female donor with multiple sclerosis, enrolled in a pregnancy study. The sample was peripheral blood, taken in the first trimester of pregnancy.

The CDR3 nucleotides are TGTGCCTGGAGGGGGGGTTTGAATCAGCCCCAGCATTTT. It is translated as CAWRGGLNQPQHF. The rearrangement joins TRBV30 to TRBJ1-5, with D possibly TRBD1 on 5 matching bases. This CDR3 region has 13 residues. Trimming removed 3 bases from V and 4 bases from J, with 10 bases in between. Looked up from germline, CDR1 is GTSNPN and CDR2 is SVGIG (reference sequence).